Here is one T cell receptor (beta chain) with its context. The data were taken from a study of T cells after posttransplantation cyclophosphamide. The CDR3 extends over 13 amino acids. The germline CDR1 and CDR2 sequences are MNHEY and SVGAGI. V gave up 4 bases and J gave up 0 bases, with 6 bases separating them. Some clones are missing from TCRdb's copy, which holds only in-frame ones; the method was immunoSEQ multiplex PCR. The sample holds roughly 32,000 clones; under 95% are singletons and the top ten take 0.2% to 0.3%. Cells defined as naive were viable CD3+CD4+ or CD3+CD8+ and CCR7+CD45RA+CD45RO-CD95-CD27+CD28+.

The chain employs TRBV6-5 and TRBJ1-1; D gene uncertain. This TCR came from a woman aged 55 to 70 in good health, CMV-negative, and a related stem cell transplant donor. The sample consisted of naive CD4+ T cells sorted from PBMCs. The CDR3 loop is CASSSQMNTEAFF. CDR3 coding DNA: TGTGCCAGCAGTTCCCAAATGAACACTGAAGCTTTCTTT.